Detailed here is one T cell receptor (beta chain). The sample belongs to a study of shared clonotypes between healthy human individuals. The naive CD8 subset, CD45RO-negative cells positively selected for CCR7, excluded terminally differentiated effector memory CD45RA+ cells. Method: immunoSEQ multiplex PCR; TCRdb's copy keeps in-frame clones and lacks some. Of 650,000 to 800,000 clones in the sample, around 92% are singletons; the top ten hold about a quarter. The CDR3 has 15 amino acids. Trimming shortened V by 3 bases and J by 1 base, and 11 bases separated the two germline ends. The V gene's germline CDR1 is WNHNN and CDR2 SYGVQD (reference sequence).

Sequencing used naive CD8+ T cells sorted from blood. This receptor was identified in a man aged 25-40 years in good health. The chain combines TRBV10-1 with TRBJ2-3, with D possibly being TRBD2 (6 bases). As DNA, the CDR3 is TGCGCCAGCAGTGAAACGGGAGTGGGCACAGATACGCAGTATTTT. Its translation: CASSETGVGTDTQYF.